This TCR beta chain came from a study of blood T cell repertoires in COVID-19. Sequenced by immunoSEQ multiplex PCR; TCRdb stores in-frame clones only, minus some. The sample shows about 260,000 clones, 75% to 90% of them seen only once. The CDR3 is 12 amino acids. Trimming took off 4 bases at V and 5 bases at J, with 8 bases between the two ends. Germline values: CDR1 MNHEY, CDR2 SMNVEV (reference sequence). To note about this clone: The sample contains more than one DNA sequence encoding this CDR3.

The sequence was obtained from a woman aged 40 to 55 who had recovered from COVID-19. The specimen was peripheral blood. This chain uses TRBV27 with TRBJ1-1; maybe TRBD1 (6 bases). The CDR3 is CASSYRGTEAFF. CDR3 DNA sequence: TGTGCCAGCAGTTATAGGGGGACTGAAGCTTTCTTT.